This TCR beta chain emerged from a study of blood T cells in healthy people across ages. The wider study: Template switching retrieved approximately one barcoded beta molecule for each two T cells.

Germline values: CDR1 LGHDT, CDR2 YNNKEL (reference sequence). The CDR3 sequence is 12 residues long. Trimming left V 1 base short and J 9 bases short, with 7 bases between. Primed by a sample-barcoded 5' primer and a J-beta primer mix, a second PCR proceeded for about 7 to 11 cycles. TCRdb recomputed calls from the 5' RACE reads with MiXCR, one row per CDR3 protein. Here the sample spans hundreds of thousands of distinct CDR3 sequences, around two fifths being singletons. The chain recombines TRBV3-1 with TRBJ2-1, with a tentative D call TRBD1 (6 bases). This receptor was taken from a man in his sixties in good health. The specimen was blood. The chain's CDR3 is CASSQVGAEQFF. The CDR3 DNA reads as TGTGCCAGCAGCCAAGTGGGGGCTGAGCAGTTCTTC.